The 16 T cell receptor beta chains presented below share a single source sample, sequenced in a study of PD-L1 blockade in urothelial cancer. Clones were sequenced by immunoSEQ multiplex PCR, and TCRdb holds only the in-frame ones, with some missing. The sample includes 27,000 or so clones, around 90% of them seen just once. The sequenced sample was PBMCs, obtained around atezolizumab (anti-PD-L1) treatment. These receptors originate from a man aged 45-60 years with urothelial cancer.

The chain joins TRBV5-1 to TRBJ2-1, with D possibly being TRBD2 (5 bases). The CDR3 loop spans 14 amino acids. Germline V lookup: CDR1 SGHRS, CDR2 YFSETQ. V lost 3 bases to trimming and J lost 8 bases, with 15 bases between them. CDR3 region: CASSWIGVGDEQFF. The CDR3 nucleotides read TGCGCCAGCAGCTGGATCGGGGTCGGAGATGAGCAGTTCTTC.

CDR3 sequence: CASSPQGTGELFF. The CDR3 DNA reads TGTGCCAGCAGTCCACAGGGTACCGGGGAGCTGTTTTTT. The rearrangement links TRBV28 to TRBJ2-2; D perhaps matches TRBD1 (6 bases). Trimming cost V 5 bases and J 5 bases, with 9 bases left between them. Germline V lookup: CDR1 MDHEN, CDR2 SYDVKM. This CDR3 is 13 amino acids long.

Only a few counts were recorded for this clone. The chain has TRBV29-1 and TRBJ1-1; TRBD1 is a possible D gene (6 bases). Germline V gene data show CDR1 as SQVTM and CDR2 as ANQGSEA. The CDR3 has 15 residues. The V gene lost 3 bases and the J gene lost 0 bases, with 14 bases spanning the gap. The CDR3 region has the DNA TGCAGCGTTGACCTCCGGGACACACTGAACACTGAAGCTTTCTTT. Translation gives CSVDLRDTLNTEAFF.

The chain has TRBV2 and TRBJ2-1; 8 nucleotides match TRBD2. Trimming took 6 bases from V and 7 from J; bases not matched to a gene: 11. The germline CDR1 and CDR2 sequences are SNHLY and FYNNEI. This CDR3 has 15 residues. The CDR3 coding sequence is TGTGCCAGCAGCGGACTGCCGGGAGGGTGGAATGAGCAGTTCTTC. The encoded protein is CASSGLPGGWNEQFF.

This clone was found a few times. The gene calls are TRBV10-1 and TRBJ1-4; D is perhaps TRBD1 (5 bases). The CDR3 totals 14 residues. Between the trimmed V and J ends, which lost 2 bases and 6 bases, there was a span of 10 bases. Germline V lookup: CDR1 WNHNN, CDR2 SYGVQD (reference sequence). The CDR3, as DNA: TGCGCCAGCAGTGAGGGGGCCTTGGATGAAAAACTGTTTTTT. This encodes CASSEGALDEKLFF.

V and J are TRBV6-5 and TRBJ2-7, with D uncertain. CDR1 is MNHEY and CDR2 is SVGAGI in the germline V gene. The CDR3 runs to 12 residues. Trimming cost V 0 bases and J 5 bases, with 5 bases left between them. The DNA of the CDR3 is TGTGCCAGCAGTTACTCTACAAACGAGCAGTACTTC. As protein: CASSYSTNEQYF.

The chain has TRBV11-3 and TRBJ2-1; TRBD2 matches at 9 bases. V shed 0 bases, J shed 8 bases, and the junction held 8 bases outside the gene matches. This CDR3 contains 16 residues. Germline CDR1 reads SGHNT; CDR2 reads YENEEA. Here the CDR3 reads CASSLDGREGRDEQFF. CDR3 sequence (DNA): TGTGCCAGCAGCTTAGATGGGCGGGAGGGCCGAGATGAGCAGTTCTTC.

This chain joins TRBV30 and TRBJ1-2; TRBD1 matches 7 bases. After removal of 5 bases from V and 7 bases from J, the junction contained 10 bases not matched to a gene. Per germline, CDR1 GTSNPN and CDR2 SVGIG (reference sequence). The CDR3 consists of 13 residues. CDR3 nucleotide sequence: TGTGCCTGGGGTAGCTCCAGGGGGAGTGGCTACACCTTC. It translates to CAWGSSRGSGYTF.

This chain links TRBV4-2 with TRBJ1-6; 9 nucleotides align to TRBD1. V shed 4 bases and J 7 bases; nucleotides not matched to a gene: 5. There are 15 residues in the CDR3. Germline V lookup: CDR1 LGHNA, CDR2 YNFKEQ. The CDR3, as DNA: TGTGCCAGCAGCCGTACAGGGGGCGAAAATTCACCCCTCCACTTT. Translated, it gives CASSRTGGENSPLHF.

The rearrangement uses TRBV20-1 and TRBJ2-3; possible D gene TRBD1, 6 bases. Germline lookup yields CDR1 DFQATT and CDR2 SNEGSKA (reference sequence). Trimming took 3 bases from V and 11 from J, leaving 12 bases between them. The CDR3 runs to 11 residues. CDR3 residues: CSASGGLEQYF. The CDR3 DNA follows: TGCAGTGCTAGTGGGGGCCTGGAGCAGTATTTT.

The chain carries TRBV5-6 and TRBJ2-3; D not resolved. Trimming pared 1 base from V and 4 bases from J, leaving 7 bases between. This CDR3 is 13 amino acids long. Germline values: CDR1 SGHDT, CDR2 YYEEEE. Here the CDR3 DNA reads TGTGCCAGCAGCTTGCCCATCCCAGATACGCAGTATTTT. Its protein is CASSLPIPDTQYF.

This clone was seen just once. The J gene is TRBJ1-1, the V gene TRBV6-5; 7 bases line up with TRBD1. After removal of 7 bases from V and 5 bases from J, the junction contained 7 bases not matched to a gene. CDR1 and CDR2 (germline): MNHEY, SVGAGI. This CDR3 has 13 amino acids. DNA of the CDR3: TGTGCCAGCAACCGACAGGGCGGGACTGAAGCTTTCTTT. Translation: CASNRQGGTEAFF.

The genes are TRBV19 and TRBJ2-3, with D perhaps matching TRBD1 (6 bases). The germline V and J ends were trimmed by 8 bases and 6 bases, with 15 bases remaining between them. Germline V gene data show CDR1 as LNHDA and CDR2 as SQIVND (reference sequence). The CDR3 has 13 residues. The CDR3 coding sequence is TGTGCCAGTGGTACGGCAGGGGTGGATACGCAGTATTTT. It specifies CASGTAGVDTQYF.

V is TRBV5-1 and J is TRBJ1-1; no clear D gene. The V end lost 2 bases, the J end lost 1 base, and 9 bases lay between the germline ends. This CDR3 region has 14 residues. Germline values: CDR1 SGHRS, CDR2 YFSETQ. CDR3 coding DNA: TGCGCCAGCAGCTTTCAGGCGGGGAACACTGAAGCTTTCTTT. The encoded protein is CASSFQAGNTEAFF.

The chain links TRBV5-1 to TRBJ2-2; 7 bases are shared with TRBD2. Trimming removed 4 bases from V and 0 bases from J; junction bases left unmatched: 9. The CDR3 is 17 amino acids. Germline assignment: CDR1 SGHRS and CDR2 YFSETQ. The CDR3 sequence: CASSTPVGRPNTGELFF. CDR3 nucleotides: TGCGCCAGCAGCACCCCGGTCGGGAGGCCGAACACCGGGGAGCTGTTTTTT.

V usage is TRBV12-5 and J usage is TRBJ2-7; 11 bases line up with TRBD2. The V and J ends lost 5 bases and 7 bases, in that order; junction bases with no gene match: 10. The CDR3 length is 15 residues. In germline, CDR1 is LGHNT, CDR2 FRNRAP. Written as DNA, the CDR3 is TGTGCTAGTGGTAAAATAGCGGGAGGGCCGGGGGAGCAGTACTTC. It translates to CASGKIAGGPGEQYF.